Listed below are T cell receptor beta chains from one sample, sequenced in a study of blood T cell repertoires in COVID-19. Clones were read by immunoSEQ multiplex PCR, and TCRdb kept only the in-frame ones, dropping some. This table has 39,000 or so clones, about 88% appearing once. Sequencing was carried out using peripheral blood. The receptors come from a human donor in a cohort sampled during active COVID-19. The CDR3 runs from the conserved cysteine through the conserved F or W. Fields, in order: V gene, CDR3 length, J gene, clone size, D gene, CDR3 protein, CDR3 DNA. A D gene is named only where the DNA matches it firmly. Rows give clone size only sometimes, using once, few, many, or a class for an expanded clone.

>TRBV7-9|12|TRBJ1-2|-|-
CASSPGDYGYTF
TGTGCCAGCAGCCCCGGGGACTATGGCTACACCTTC
>TRBV7-9|13|TRBJ2-5|once|-
CASSISTVETQYF
TGTGCCAGCAGCATTTCGACAGTGGAGACCCAGTACTTC
>TRBV4-2|16|TRBJ2-2|once|-
CASSQDMGGRTGELFF
TGTGCCAGCAGCCAAGATATGGGGGGACGGACCGGGGAGCTGTTTTTT
>TRBV6-1|16|TRBJ2-3|-|TRBD1
CASSEAGQGVTDTQYF
TGTGCCAGCAGTGAAGCCGGACAGGGAGTGACAGATACGCAGTATTTT
>TRBV19|15|TRBJ1-1|once|-
CASSIRDPMNTEAFF
TGTGCCAGTAGTATCCGGGATCCCATGAACACTGAAGCTTTCTTT
>TRBV3-1/TRBV3-2|18|TRBJ2-1|-|TRBD2
CASSQGLGVLAGDNEQFF
TGTGCCAGCAGCCAAGGTCTGGGGGTACTAGCGGGAGACAATGAGCAGTTCTTC
>TRBV7-9|15|TRBJ2-5|once|TRBD2
CASSSVAGGGETQYF
TGTGCCAGCAGCTCCGTAGCGGGGGGAGGAGAGACCCAGTACTTC
>TRBV2|13|TRBJ1-1|-|TRBD1
CASNHEGATEAFF
TGTGCCAGCAATCATGAGGGGGCCACTGAAGCTTTCTTT
>TRBV19|14|TRBJ1-1|-|-
CASTVQRGGTEAFF
TGTGCCAGTACCGTACAGAGGGGGGGGACTGAAGCTTTCTTT
>TRBV2|14|TRBJ1-5|-|-
CASRGAGDYQPQHF
TGTGCCAGCAGGGGGGCGGGAGACTATCAGCCCCAGCATTTT
>TRBV9|14|TRBJ2-3|-|TRBD2
CASNSGGPTDTQYF
TGTGCCTCGAATTCGGGGGGTCCAACAGATACGCAGTATTTT
>TRBV6-5|15|TRBJ1-1|-|-
CASSYSAGLNTEAFF
TGTGCCAGCAGTTACTCGGCAGGTTTGAACACTGAAGCTTTCTTT
>TRBV30|13|TRBJ2-7|-|TRBD1
CASPGQGTYEQYF
TGTGCCTCCCCGGGACAGGGAACCTACGAGCAGTACTTC
>TRBV7-8|14|TRBJ1-1|-|TRBD1
CASSLTGGNTEAFF
TGTGCCAGCAGCCTAACAGGGGGCAACACTGAAGCTTTCTTT